This section outlines one T cell receptor beta chain sequence together with its context. Trimming at V came to 6 bases and at J to 3 bases, leaving 11 bases not matched to a gene. Germline V CDR1 and CDR2: DFQATT, SNEGSKA (reference sequence). The CDR3 loop spans 15 amino acids. This entry belongs to a study of response to subunit inactivated influenza vaccine. TCRdb reprocessed the RT-PCR reads via MiXCR and lists one record per CDR3 protein. Here the sample spans more than 550,000 distinct CDR3 sequences, around 10% being singletons. This same sample was also taken into another study, of T cells expressing NK-cell markers. That publication notes: The authors generated TCR beta cDNA through 5'RACE template switching with UMIs. According to the study, TCR beta repertoires originated from sorted CD3+CD56+NKG2C+, CD3+CD56+NKG2C- and CD3+CD56-NKG2C+ T cells. These clonotypes also led the CD3+CD56-NKG2C+ fraction in a few donors.

The source of this sequence is a man aged 50-59 years who received an inactivated influenza vaccine. The sequencing used PBMCs from blood, collected on the day of vaccination. The chain carries TRBV20-1 and TRBJ2-1, with 7 bases aligning to TRBD1. CDR3 region: CSAQRGGWDYNEQFF. The CDR3 region has the DNA TGCAGTGCCCAGAGAGGGGGCTGGGACTACAATGAGCAGTTCTTC.